This T cell receptor beta chain was observed in a study of resident and recirculating memory T cells in vitiligo. Study-wide findings and caveats: Vitiligo lesions lacked a unique dominant clone, and clonality varied.

CDR1 and CDR2 (germline): MNHNY, SVGAGI (reference sequence). The CDR3 has 13 amino acids. Trimming stripped 7 bases from V and 1 base from J, with 10 bases between. Sequencing was performed with immunoSEQ multiplex PCR; in TCRdb, only in-frame clones are kept and a portion is missing. Here the sample spans about 76,000 clones, about 90% being singletons. Patients' lesions had not changed for the previous 6 months. No patient showed confetti depigmentation, a clinical sign of active disease. With respect to this clone: Its antigen is not known.

The source is a male donor with vitiligo. The chain couples TRBV6-6 to TRBJ1-1; D is uncertain. Specimen: blood. The CDR3 coding sequence is TGTGCCAGCATCCGGAGCGGGAACACTGAAGCTTTCTTT. Protein sequence: CASIRSGNTEAFF.